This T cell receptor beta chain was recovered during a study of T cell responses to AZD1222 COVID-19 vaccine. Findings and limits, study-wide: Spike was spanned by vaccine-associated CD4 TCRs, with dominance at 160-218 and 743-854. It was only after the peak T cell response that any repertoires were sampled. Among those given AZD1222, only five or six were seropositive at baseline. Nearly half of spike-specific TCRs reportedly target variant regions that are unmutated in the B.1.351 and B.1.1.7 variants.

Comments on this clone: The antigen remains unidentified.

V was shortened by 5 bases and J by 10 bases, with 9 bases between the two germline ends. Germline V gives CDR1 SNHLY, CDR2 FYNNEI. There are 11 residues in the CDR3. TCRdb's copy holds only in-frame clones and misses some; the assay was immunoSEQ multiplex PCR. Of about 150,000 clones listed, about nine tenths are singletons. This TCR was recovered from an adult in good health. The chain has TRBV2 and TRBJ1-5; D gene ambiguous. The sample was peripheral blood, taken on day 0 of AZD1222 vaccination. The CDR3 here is CASSTQGPQHF. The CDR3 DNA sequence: TGTGCCAGCAGTACCCAAGGTCCCCAGCATTTT. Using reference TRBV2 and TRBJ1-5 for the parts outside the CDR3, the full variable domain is EPEVTQTPSHQVTQMGQEVILRCVPISNHLYFYWYRQILGQKVEFLVSFYNNEISEKSEIFDDQFSVERPDGSNFTLKIRSTKLEDSAMYFCASSTQGPQHFGDGTRLSIL.